Shown below are 27 T cell receptor beta chains from a single sample sequenced in a study of CD8+ T cells in alopecia areata. The authors extracted RNA and reverse transcribed it into cDNA as the sequencing template. Measured with immunoSEQ multiplex PCR; TCRdb has only the in-frame clones, and not every one. Among around 190,000 clones, around 50% were seen once, and the ten largest hold 4.9%. The sample comprised CD8+ T cells sorted from blood. Every receptor here comes from a human donor in good health.

CDR3 protein: CASSHGPLKGYTF. The DNA of the CDR3 is TGTGCCAGCAGCCACGGGCCTCTCAAAGGCTACACCTTC. This chain joins TRBV27 and TRBJ1-2; D gene uncertain. Germline-derived CDR1 and CDR2 are MNHEY and SMNVEV (reference sequence). V was clipped by 6 bases and J by 8 bases, with 16 bases between them. The CDR3 sequence is 13 residues long.

This chain connects TRBV30 to TRBJ1-2, with 8 bases matching TRBD1. Trimming at V came to 1 base and at J to 4 bases, leaving 2 bases not matched to a gene. This CDR3 comprises 13 residues. CDR1 GTSNPN and CDR2 SVGIG come from the germline V gene (reference sequence). CDR3 residues: CAWSDRGAYGYTF. CDR3 sequence (DNA): TGTGCCTGGAGTGACAGGGGGGCCTATGGCTACACCTTC.

This clone is a singleton in its sample. This rearrangement joins TRBV4-1 to TRBJ2-5; 9 positions match TRBD1. The CDR3 has 16 amino acids. Germline loops: CDR1 MGHRA, CDR2 YSYEKL. J gave up 5 bases and V 8 bases, and 15 bases lay outside the gene matches. CDR3 coding DNA: TGCGCCAGCCGCTCATTCCGGGACAGGGATCGGGAGACCCAGTACTTC. Protein: CASRSFRDRDRETQYF.

This clone has just a few counts. The rearrangement links TRBV6-6 to TRBJ2-2; a weak D match, TRBD1 (5 bases). The V and J ends lost 8 bases and 2 bases respectively, with 9 bases between them. CDR1 and CDR2 (germline): MNHNY, SVGAGI (reference sequence). This CDR3 is built from 13 residues. CDR3 in amino acids: CASAGSNTGELFF. CDR3 bases: TGTGCCAGCGCAGGGTCAAACACCGGGGAGCTGTTTTTT.

This chain joins TRBV10-2 and TRBJ2-1; 11 positions match TRBD2. V lost 3 bases, J lost 3 bases, and 4 bases stayed unmatched. This CDR3 has 16 residues. Germline CDR1 is WSHSY and CDR2 is SAAADI. CDR3 nucleotides: TGCGCCAGCAGTGATTCCGGGACTAGCGGCTACAATGAGCAGTTCTTC. Protein sequence: CASSDSGTSGYNEQFF.

Comments on this clone: Other DNA sequences within the sample encode an identical CDR3. The chain employs TRBV4-1 and TRBJ1-2; D remains ambiguous. Trimming took off 1 base at V and 8 bases at J, with 11 bases between the two ends. The CDR3 extends over 13 amino acids. Germline V gene sequence: CDR1 MGHRA, CDR2 YSYEKL. The CDR3 loop is CASSQGGGDGYTF. DNA of the CDR3: TGCGCCAGCAGCCAAGGGGGAGGAGACGGCTACACCTTC.

This chain links TRBV27 with TRBJ2-7; D ambiguous. The CDR3 runs to 14 residues. Trimming removed 8 bases at V and 6 bases at J, with 20 bases between. Germline CDR1 MNHEY, CDR2 SMNVEV (reference sequence). CDR3 sequence reads: CASSWGMPGSEQYF. The DNA for the CDR3 is TGTGCCAGCTCTTGGGGTATGCCCGGCAGCGAGCAGTACTTC.

Concerning this clone itself: Other DNA sequences in the same sample also yield this CDR3. CDR3 DNA sequence: TGTGCCATCAGTGAGAGCCAAGAGACCCAGTACTTC. It yields the protein CAISESQETQYF. The chain joins TRBV10-3 to TRBJ2-5; D unresolved. This CDR3 region has 12 residues. In germline, CDR1 is ENHRY, CDR2 SYGVKD. V dropped 2 bases and J dropped 1 base, with 2 bases sitting between them.

The chain recombines TRBV30 with TRBJ2-2, with 9 nucleotides matching TRBD1. There are 16 residues in the CDR3. CDR1 and CDR2 (germline): GTSNPN, SVGIG (reference sequence). Written as DNA, the CDR3 is TGTGCTTCGGGACAGGGTATAGGACTGGTCACCGGGGAGCTGTTTTTT. Translated, it gives CASGQGIGLVTGELFF.

The rearrangement uses TRBV11-2 and TRBJ1-6; 8 bases map to TRBD1. Looked up from germline, CDR1 is SGHAT and CDR2 is FQNNGV. The CDR3 is 14 amino acids. With 6 bases clipped from V and 5 bases from J, the junction kept 3 bases outside the gene matches. Here the CDR3 DNA reads TGTGCCAGCAGACAGACAGGGGATAATTCACCCCTCCACTTT. It translates to CASRQTGDNSPLHF.

This clone showed up just a few times. V gene TRBV5-5 combines with J gene TRBJ2-7; 9 positions agree with TRBD1. The junction had 8 bases not matched to a gene; V was cut back by 5 bases and J by 5 bases. CDR1 and CDR2 (germline): SGHKS, YYEKEE (reference sequence). The CDR3 spans 14 residues. In nucleotides, the CDR3 is TGTGCCAGCAGTAGGGGACAGGGTAGGGACGAGCAGTACTTC. It specifies CASSRGQGRDEQYF.

This chain links TRBV7-6 with TRBJ2-7; 7 positions agree with TRBD2. Losses at the gene ends were 1 base for V and 7 bases for J; bases not matched to a gene: 7. The CDR3 spans 14 residues. The germline V gene has CDR1 SGHVS and CDR2 FNYEAQ. The CDR3 loop is CASSLGGRGSEQYF. The CDR3, as DNA: TGTGCCAGCAGCTTAGGGGGGAGGGGAAGTGAGCAGTACTTC.

In this sample, this clone turned up a few times. The genes are TRBV29-1 and TRBJ2-5; 9 positions agree with TRBD2. V gave up 2 bases and J gave up 4 bases; unmatched junction bases: 5. The CDR3 has 14 amino acids. Germline CDR1 and CDR2: SQVTM and ANQGSEA. Here the CDR3 reads CSVELGLALETQYF. CDR3 DNA: TGCAGCGTTGAACTAGGACTAGCGTTAGAGACCCAGTACTTC.

J is TRBJ1-5 and V is TRBV6-1; the match to TRBD1 covers 10 bases. The germline gives CDR1 MNHNS, CDR2 SASEGT. The V segment lost 10 bases and the J segment 6 bases; nucleotides outside the gene matches: 12. The CDR3 contains 15 residues. CDR3 residues: CATPAGTGDGQPQHF. In DNA, the CDR3 is TGTGCCACTCCTGCCGGGACAGGGGATGGTCAGCCCCAGCATTTT.

This rearrangement joins TRBV9 to TRBJ1-1, with 9 bases aligning to TRBD1. From germline, CDR1 is SGDLS and CDR2 YYNGEE. The J segment lost 3 bases and the V segment lost 4 bases, leaving 7 bases of the junction unmatched. This CDR3 is 15 amino acids long. CDR3 bases: TGTGCCAGCAGCCTCCGGACAGGGGCCTACACTGAAGCTTTCTTT. It yields the protein CASSLRTGAYTEAFF.

This chain links TRBV28 with TRBJ2-1; 10 nucleotides align to TRBD2. The CDR3 extends over 18 amino acids. Looked up from germline, CDR1 is MDHEN and CDR2 is SYDVKM. V shed 5 bases and J 4 bases; nucleotides not matched to a gene: 14. The CDR3 coding sequence is TGTGCCAGCAGTATAGCGGCTAGCGGGGGCCCCGGATACAATGAGCAGTTCTTC. Protein product: CASSIAASGGPGYNEQFF.

This clone was counted a single time. The rearrangement links TRBV29-1 to TRBJ1-1; 11 positions match TRBD1. After removal of 7 bases from V and 4 bases from J, the junction contained 2 bases not matched to a gene. This CDR3 is 12 amino acids long. Germline V gene lookup returns CDR1 SQVTM and CDR2 ANQGSEA. CDR3 nucleotides: TGCAGCGCTGGGACAGGGGGCACTGAAGCTTTCTTT. It translates to CSAGTGGTEAFF.

The gene calls are TRBV5-6 and TRBJ2-7, with TRBD1 identical over 7 bases. Germline V lookup: CDR1 SGHDT, CDR2 YYEEEE. The CDR3 has 16 residues. J gave up 1 base and V 3 bases, and 10 bases lay outside the gene matches. The CDR3 DNA sequence: TGTGCCAGCAGCTCGTCCGGGACAGCAAAATCCTACGAGCAGTACTTC. Protein: CASSSSGTAKSYEQYF.

J is TRBJ1-6 and V is TRBV6-1; no clear D gene. V was cut by 7 bases and J by 11 bases, with 15 bases left in between. Germline V gene lookup returns CDR1 MNHNS and CDR2 SASEGT. The CDR3 consists of 13 residues. CDR3 sequence (DNA): TGTGCCAGCACCCAAGGGTCCGGCCCACCCCTCCACTTT. This codes for CASTQGSGPPLHF.

The V gene is TRBV6-1, the J gene TRBJ1-4; D perhaps matches TRBD1 (5 bases). CDR1 is MNHNS and CDR2 is SASEGT in the germline V gene. The CDR3 consists of 16 residues. Deletions cut 3 bases from V and 4 bases from J, with 15 bases between. The CDR3 nucleotides are TGTGCCAGCAGTGACCAAACAGGTTCCGGTAATGAAAAACTGTTTTTT. Protein product: CASSDQTGSGNEKLFF.

The chain employs TRBV29-1 and TRBJ2-1; D is possibly TRBD2 (5 bases). V shed 1 base and J shed 0 bases, with 13 bases lying between them. The CDR3 contains 16 residues. Germline lookup yields CDR1 SQVTM and CDR2 ANQGSEA. The chain's CDR3 is CSVEGPVGGSYNEQFF. The CDR3 coding sequence is TGCAGCGTTGAAGGCCCAGTAGGAGGCTCCTACAATGAGCAGTTCTTC.

This clone has more than one count but fewer than ten. CDR3 in amino acids: CASNSGEEAFF. DNA of the CDR3: TGTGCCAGCAACTCCGGGGAAGAAGCTTTCTTT. V usage is TRBV2 and J usage is TRBJ1-1; no definite D call. V shed 7 bases and J shed 8 bases, with 11 bases lying between them. Germline V gene lookup returns CDR1 SNHLY and CDR2 FYNNEI. The CDR3 length is 11 residues. Together with reference TRBV2 and TRBJ1-1, the CDR3 gives the full variable domain: EPEVTQTPSHQVTQMGQEVILRCVPISNHLYFYWYRQILGQKVEFLVSFYNNEISEKSEIFDDQFSVERPDGSNFTLKIRSTKLEDSAMYFCASNSGEEAFFGQGTRLTVV.

The rearrangement joins TRBV7-8 to TRBJ2-5, with D maybe TRBD1 (5 bases). Germline V CDR1 and CDR2: SGHVS, FQNEAQ. V was pared by 5 bases and J by 5 bases, with 24 bases between. This CDR3 is 17 amino acids long. This chain's CDR3 is CASSIRARGDLRETQYF. The CDR3 DNA sequence: TGTGCCAGCAGCATCCGAGCTAGGGGTGACCTTCGGGAGACCCAGTACTTC.

The rearrangement joins TRBV27 to TRBJ1-1; D remains unclear. V dropped 10 bases and J dropped 1 base, with 10 bases sitting between them. The CDR3 contains 12 residues. CDR1 and CDR2 (germline): MNHEY, SMNVEV (reference sequence). CDR3 bases: TGTGCCACCGGTTGGGGGAACACTGAAGCTTTCTTT. This translates into CATGWGNTEAFF.

The chain combines TRBV4-2 with TRBJ2-4; D unresolved. Trimming pared 7 bases from V and 3 bases from J, leaving 10 bases between. The CDR3 is 13 residues long. Per germline, CDR1 LGHNA and CDR2 YNFKEQ. CDR3 in DNA: TGTGCCAGCATCTCGGTGGACAAAAACATTCAGTACTTC. This sequence encodes CASISVDKNIQYF.

This clone came up once. The chain uses TRBV5-1 and TRBJ1-2, with D maybe TRBD1 (6 bases). V was cut by 7 bases and J by 8 bases, with 24 bases left in between. This CDR3 has 15 amino acids. CDR1 is SGHRS and CDR2 is YFSETQ in the germline V gene. The CDR3 spells CASRRFQAGEEGYTF. CDR3 bases: TGCGCCAGCCGCCGATTCCAAGCAGGGGAAGAAGGCTACACCTTC.

This clone was found a few times. This rearrangement joins TRBV7-9 to TRBJ2-3; D ambiguous. The CDR3 covers 12 residues. V gave up 7 bases and J gave up 5 bases, with 10 bases separating them. Germline assignment: CDR1 SEHNR and CDR2 FQNEAQ (reference sequence). The CDR3 reads CASNGVGDTQYF. The CDR3 DNA follows: TGTGCCAGCAACGGAGTGGGAGATACGCAGTATTTT.